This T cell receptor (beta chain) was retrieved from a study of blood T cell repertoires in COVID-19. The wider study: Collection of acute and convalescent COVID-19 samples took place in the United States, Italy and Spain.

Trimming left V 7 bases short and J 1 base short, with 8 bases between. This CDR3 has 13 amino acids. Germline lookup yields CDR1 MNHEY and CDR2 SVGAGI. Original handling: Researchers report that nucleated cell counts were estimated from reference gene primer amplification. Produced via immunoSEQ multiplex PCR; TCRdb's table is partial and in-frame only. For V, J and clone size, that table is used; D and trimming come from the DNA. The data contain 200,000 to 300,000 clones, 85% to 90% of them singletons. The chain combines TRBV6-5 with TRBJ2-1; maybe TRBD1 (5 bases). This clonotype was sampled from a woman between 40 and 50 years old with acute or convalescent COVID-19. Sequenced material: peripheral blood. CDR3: CASTQGSYNEQFF. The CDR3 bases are TGTGCCAGCACCCAGGGATCCTACAATGAGCAGTTCTTC.